This T cell receptor beta chain was found in a study of patients and donors after allogeneic stem cell transplantation. TCRdb recomputed calls from the RT-PCR reads with MiXCR, one row per CDR3 protein. The sample yields roughly 230,000 distinct CDR3 sequences, 13% to 15% seen once. The CDR3 is made up of 15 amino acids. V dropped 4 bases and J dropped 6; count of bases not matched to a gene: 5. The germline V gene has CDR1 SGHVS and CDR2 FQNEAQ. A few counts support this clonotype. The rearrangement links TRBV7-8 to TRBJ1-5, with TRBD1 matching 11 bases. The TCR originated in a human donor who was either an allogeneic HSCT recipient or a stem cell or donor lymphocyte infusion donor (not recorded which). It is not recorded whose cells these are; they may come from a transplant donor. Sequenced sample: blood, either unsorted or a sorted T cell fraction (not recorded which). CDR3 sequence: CASSSDRGRFQPQHF. DNA of the CDR3: TGTGCCAGCAGCTCGGACAGGGGGCGATTTCAGCCCCAGCATTTT. Variable domain in full (rest from reference TRBV7-8 and TRBJ1-5): GAGVSQSPRYKVAKRGQDVALRCDPISGHVSLFWYQQALGQGPEFLTYFQNEAQLDKSGLPSDRFFAERPEGSVSTLKIQRTQQEDSAVYLCASSSDRGRFQPQHFGDGTRLSIL.